These T cell receptor beta chains were read from a single sample in a study of cytomegalovirus exposure and HLA in healthy donors. Sequencing was performed with immunoSEQ multiplex PCR; in TCRdb, only in-frame clones are kept and a portion is missing. The top ten clones hold approximately 5% of a sample with about 70,000 clones, about 92% of them seen once. Source material: PBMCs. These receptors all come from a man aged 18 to 30 in good health and CMV-seropositive. The CDR3 runs from the conserved cysteine through the conserved F or W. A D gene is named only where the DNA matches it firmly. The size field is filled for only some rows; it gives once, few, many or a size class.

j_call v_call d_call clone_size cdr3_nt cdr3_aa
TRBJ1-4 TRBV19 NA NA TGTGCCAGTCGGCAGGGGAATGAAAAACTGTTTTTT CASRQGNEKLFF
TRBJ2-7 TRBV5-1 TRBD1 NA TGCGCCAGCAGCTTGGCCCAGGGACAGGGGATTCACGAGCAGTACTTC CASSLAQGQGIHEQYF
TRBJ1-2 TRBV27 TRBD1 once TGTGCCAGCACCGGGGCAGGGGGACGCCAGAATGGCTACACCTTC CASTGAGGRQNGYTF
TRBJ2-2 TRBV7-3 TRBD2 NA TGTGCCAGCAGCTTAAAACTAGCGGGAGAAGGGAACACCGGGGAGCTGTTTTTT CASSLKLAGEGNTGELFF
TRBJ2-7 TRBV27 TRBD2 NA TGTGCCAGCAGTTTTGGGCGGGGGGGTCCGTCCGAGCAGTACTTC CASSFGRGGPSEQYF
TRBJ2-1 TRBV30 TRBD2 NA TGTGCCTGGAACATGCTAGCGGGAGACTACAATGAGCAGTTCTTC CAWNMLAGDYNEQFF
TRBJ1-2 TRBV10-2 TRBD1 NA TGCGCCAGCAGGGTGGGGGGACAGGGACGGTATGGCTACACCTTC CASRVGGQGRYGYTF
TRBJ2-5 TRBV6-5 NA NA TGTGCCAGCAGTTACCGGACACCAAAAGAGACCCAGTACTTC CASSYRTPKETQYF
TRBJ2-5 TRBV27 NA NA TGTGCCAGCAGTTTATGGGGGCGGGAGACCCAGTACTTC CASSLWGRETQYF
TRBJ2-7 TRBV25-1 NA NA TGTGCCAGCAGTGAATTGTCAGGTTTTGACCGGGAGCAGTACTTC CASSELSGFDREQYF
TRBJ2-3 TRBV6-1 TRBD2 NA TGTGCCAGCAGTGCGACTAGCGGGACCGGGGCAGATACGCAGTATTTT CASSATSGTGADTQYF
TRBJ2-3 TRBV28 TRBD2 NA TGTGCCAGCAATCCCCTAGCGGGGACCACAGATACGCAGTATTTT CASNPLAGTTDTQYF
TRBJ2-2 TRBV23-1 TRBD2 NA TGCGCCAGCAGCCCTCTGGCGGGGGGCCCGGACACCGGGGAGCTGTTTTTT CASSPLAGGPDTGELFF
TRBJ1-1 TRBV4-2 TRBD1 NA TGTGCCAGCAGCCGCCCGGGACAGGGCACTGAAGCTTTCTTT CASSRPGQGTEAFF
TRBJ2-5 TRBV29-1 TRBD2 NA TGCAGCGTCGTATTAGGACTAGCGGGAGGGGCCCAGTACTTC CSVVLGLAGGAQYF
TRBJ2-7 TRBV10-3 NA few TGTGCCATCAGTGAACTCCCCTACGAGCAGTACTTC CAISELPYEQYF
TRBJ1-1 TRBV5-1 NA once TGCGCCAGCAGCTTGGAAGCTGCTGAAGCTTTCTTT CASSLEAAEAFF
TRBJ2-1 TRBV7-9 TRBD2 NA TGTGCCAGCAGCTTATTGAGCGGGATGGAGCTATATGAGCAGTTCTTC CASSLLSGMELYEQFF
TRBJ1-2 TRBV5-1 NA NA TGCGCCAGCAGCTTGGCCGGGAGGGGCGGTGGCTACACCTTC CASSLAGRGGGYTF
TRBJ1-4 TRBV11-3 NA once TGTGCCAGCAGCCTTAATGAAAAACTGTTTTTT CASSLNEKLFF